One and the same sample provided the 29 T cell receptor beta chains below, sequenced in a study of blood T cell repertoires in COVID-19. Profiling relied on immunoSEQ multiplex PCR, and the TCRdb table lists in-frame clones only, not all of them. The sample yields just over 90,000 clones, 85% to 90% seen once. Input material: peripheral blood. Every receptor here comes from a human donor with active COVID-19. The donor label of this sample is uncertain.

The CDR3 sequence is CASNIPGVQPQHF. For the CDR3, the DNA is TGTGCCAGCAATATTCCGGGGGTTCAGCCCCAGCATTTT. The V call is TRBV28, the J call TRBJ1-5, with D possibly being TRBD1 (5 bases). Germline V CDR1 and CDR2: MDHEN, SYDVKM. This CDR3 contains 13 residues. Trimming took 7 bases from V and 6 from J, leaving 13 bases between them.

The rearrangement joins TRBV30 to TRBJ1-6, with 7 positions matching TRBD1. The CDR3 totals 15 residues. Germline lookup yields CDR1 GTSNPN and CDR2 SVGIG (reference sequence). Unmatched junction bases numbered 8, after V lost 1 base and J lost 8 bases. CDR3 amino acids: CAWSAGGYSDSPLHF. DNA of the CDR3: TGTGCCTGGAGTGCAGGGGGGTACTCCGATTCACCCCTCCACTTT.

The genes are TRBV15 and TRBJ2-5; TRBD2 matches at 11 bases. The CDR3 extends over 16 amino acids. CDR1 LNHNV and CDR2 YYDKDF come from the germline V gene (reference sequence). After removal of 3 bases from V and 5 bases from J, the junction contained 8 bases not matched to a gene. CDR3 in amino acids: CATSRALAGGAETQYF. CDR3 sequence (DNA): TGTGCCACCAGCAGGGCCCTAGCGGGGGGCGCGGAGACCCAGTACTTC.

The CDR3: CASSLVVLDRGTTEAFF. The CDR3 DNA reads TGTGCCAGCAGCTTAGTTGTTTTGGACAGGGGGACCACTGAAGCTTTCTTT. This chain links TRBV7-8 with TRBJ1-1, with TRBD1 matching 10 bases. CDR3 length: 17 amino acids. J gave up 4 bases and V 1 base, and 9 bases lay outside the gene matches. CDR1 is SGHVS, CDR2 FQNEAQ, per germline.

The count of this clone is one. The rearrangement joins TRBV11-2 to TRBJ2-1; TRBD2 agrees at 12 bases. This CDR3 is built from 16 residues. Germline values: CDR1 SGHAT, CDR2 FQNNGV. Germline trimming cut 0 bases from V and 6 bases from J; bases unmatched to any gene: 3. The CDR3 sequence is CASSLEPSGGANEQFF. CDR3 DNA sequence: TGTGCCAGCAGCTTAGAACCTAGCGGGGGGGCCAATGAGCAGTTCTTC.

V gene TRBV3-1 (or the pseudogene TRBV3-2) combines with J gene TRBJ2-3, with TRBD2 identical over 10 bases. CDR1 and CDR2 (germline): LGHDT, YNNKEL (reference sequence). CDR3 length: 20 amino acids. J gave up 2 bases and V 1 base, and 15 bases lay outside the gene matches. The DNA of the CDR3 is TGTGCCAGCAGCCAAGTCCAACTAGCGGGAACGGTAAAATACACAGATACGCAGTATTTT. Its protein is CASSQVQLAGTVKYTDTQYF.

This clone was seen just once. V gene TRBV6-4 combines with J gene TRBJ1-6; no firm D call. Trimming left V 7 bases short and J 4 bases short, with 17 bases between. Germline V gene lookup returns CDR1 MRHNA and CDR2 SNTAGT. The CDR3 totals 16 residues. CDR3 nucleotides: TGTGCCAGCACTATATGGCGGCAGCCATATAATTCACCCCTCCACTTT. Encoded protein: CASTIWRQPYNSPLHF.

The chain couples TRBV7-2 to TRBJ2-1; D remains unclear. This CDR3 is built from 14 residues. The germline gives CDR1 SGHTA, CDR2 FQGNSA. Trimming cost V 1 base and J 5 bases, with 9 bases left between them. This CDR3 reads CASSLGGSDNEQFF. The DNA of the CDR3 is TGTGCCAGCAGCTTAGGTGGCAGTGACAATGAGCAGTTCTTC.

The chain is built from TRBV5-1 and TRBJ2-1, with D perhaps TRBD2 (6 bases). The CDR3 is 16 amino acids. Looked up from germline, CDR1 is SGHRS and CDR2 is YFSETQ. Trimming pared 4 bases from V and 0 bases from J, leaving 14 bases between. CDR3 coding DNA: TGCGCCAGCAGCGATCCGGGACTGAGCTCCTACAATGAGCAGTTCTTC. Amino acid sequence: CASSDPGLSSYNEQFF.

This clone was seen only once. The CDR3 bases are TGCGCCAGCAGCCATGAAGGGGGTCCCCTCCACTTT. Its translation: CASSHEGGPLHF. V and J are TRBV4-1 and TRBJ1-6, with D perhaps TRBD1 (6 bases). Germline-derived CDR1 and CDR2 are MGHRA and YSYEKL. V lost 3 bases, J lost 13 bases, and 10 bases lay in between. This CDR3 has 12 residues.

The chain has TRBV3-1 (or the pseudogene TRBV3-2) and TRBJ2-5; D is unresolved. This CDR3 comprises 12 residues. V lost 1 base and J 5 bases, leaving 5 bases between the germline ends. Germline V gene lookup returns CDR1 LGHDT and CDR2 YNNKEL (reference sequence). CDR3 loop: CASSQAYETQYF. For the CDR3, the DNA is TGTGCCAGCAGCCAAGCCTACGAGACCCAGTACTTC.

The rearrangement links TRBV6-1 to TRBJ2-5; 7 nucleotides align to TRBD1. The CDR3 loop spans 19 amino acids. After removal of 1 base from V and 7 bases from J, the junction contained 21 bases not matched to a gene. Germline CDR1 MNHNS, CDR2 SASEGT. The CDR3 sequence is CASSEGFLIQGPRQVTQYF. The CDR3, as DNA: TGTGCCAGCAGTGAAGGTTTTTTAATACAGGGGCCCCGCCAGGTGACCCAGTACTTC.

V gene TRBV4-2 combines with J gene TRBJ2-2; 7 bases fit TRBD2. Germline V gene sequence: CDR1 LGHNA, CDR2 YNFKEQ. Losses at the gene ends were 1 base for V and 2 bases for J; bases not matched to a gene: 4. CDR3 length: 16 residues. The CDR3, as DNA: TGTGCCAGCAGCCAAGGCCTAGCGGCTAACACCGGGGAGCTGTTTTTT. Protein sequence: CASSQGLAANTGELFF.

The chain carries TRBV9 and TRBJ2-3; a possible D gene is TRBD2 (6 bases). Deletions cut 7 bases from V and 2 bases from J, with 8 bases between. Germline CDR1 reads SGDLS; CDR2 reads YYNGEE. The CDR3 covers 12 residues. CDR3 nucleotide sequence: TGTGCCAGCGCGGGGACCACAGATACGCAGTATTTT. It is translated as CASAGTTDTQYF.

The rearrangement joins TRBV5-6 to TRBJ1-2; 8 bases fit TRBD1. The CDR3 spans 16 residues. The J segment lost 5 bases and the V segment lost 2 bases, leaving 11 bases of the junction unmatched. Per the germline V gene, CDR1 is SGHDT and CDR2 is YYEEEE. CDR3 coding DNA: TGTGCCAGCAGCTTACTTGCGACAGGGGTTAGGTATGGCTACACCTTC. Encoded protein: CASSLLATGVRYGYTF. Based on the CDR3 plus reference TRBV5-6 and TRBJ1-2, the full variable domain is DAGVTQSPTHLIKTRGQQVTLRCSPKSGHDTVSWYQQALGQGPQFIFQYYEEEERQRGNFPDRFSGHQFPNYSSELNVNALLLGDSALYLCASSLLATGVRYGYTFGSGTRLTVV.

Here the CDR3 reads CASSYSIRDRDYEQYF. CDR3 in DNA: TGTGCCAGCAGTTACTCGATCCGGGACAGGGACTACGAGCAGTACTTC. The J gene is TRBJ2-7, the V gene TRBV6-5; 9 bases map to TRBD1. Per germline, CDR1 MNHEY and CDR2 SVGAGI. V trimming: 0 bases; J trimming: 3 bases; junction bases outside the gene matches: 6. This CDR3 is 16 amino acids long.

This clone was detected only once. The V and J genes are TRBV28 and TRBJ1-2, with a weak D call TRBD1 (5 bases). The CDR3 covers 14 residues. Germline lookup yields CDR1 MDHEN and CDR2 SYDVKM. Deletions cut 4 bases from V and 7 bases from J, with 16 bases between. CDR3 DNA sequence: TGTGCCAGCAGTTCCCCGGGGGGGTGGGGTGGCTACACCTTC. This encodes CASSSPGGWGGYTF.

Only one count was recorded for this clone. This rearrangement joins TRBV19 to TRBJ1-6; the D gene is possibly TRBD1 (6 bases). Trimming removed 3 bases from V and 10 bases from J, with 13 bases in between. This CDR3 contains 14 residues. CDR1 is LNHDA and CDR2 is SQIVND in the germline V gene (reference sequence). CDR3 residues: CASSIVRGASPLHF. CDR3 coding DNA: TGTGCCAGTAGTATTGTCAGGGGCGCATCACCCCTCCACTTT.

As DNA, the CDR3 is TGTGCCAGCAGTTACGTCGGGACTAGCGGGCGAGGCACAGATACGCAGTATTTT. It translates to CASSYVGTSGRGTDTQYF. This chain links TRBV6-2 or TRBV6-3 with TRBJ2-3; 12 nucleotides align to TRBD2. The germline CDR1 and CDR2 sequences are MNHEY and SVGEGT. The CDR3 contains 18 residues. The junction had 7 bases not matched to a gene; V was cut back by 2 bases and J by 1 base.

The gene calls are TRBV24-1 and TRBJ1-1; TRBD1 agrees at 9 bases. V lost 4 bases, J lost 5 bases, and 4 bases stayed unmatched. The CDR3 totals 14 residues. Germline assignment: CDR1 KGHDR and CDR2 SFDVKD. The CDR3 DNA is TGTGCCACCAGTGAGCGACAGGGGGGGACTGAAGCTTTCTTT. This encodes CATSERQGGTEAFF.

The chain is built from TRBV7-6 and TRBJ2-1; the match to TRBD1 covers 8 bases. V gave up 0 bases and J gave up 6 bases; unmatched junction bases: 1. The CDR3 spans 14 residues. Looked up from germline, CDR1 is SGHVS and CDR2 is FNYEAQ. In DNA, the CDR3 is TGTGCCAGCAGCTTAGCGGGACAGGCCAATGAGCAGTTCTTC. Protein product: CASSLAGQANEQFF.

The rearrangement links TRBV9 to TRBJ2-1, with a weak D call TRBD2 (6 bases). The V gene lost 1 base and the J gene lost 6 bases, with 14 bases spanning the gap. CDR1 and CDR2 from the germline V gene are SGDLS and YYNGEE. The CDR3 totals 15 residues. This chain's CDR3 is CASSVSLADSNEQFF. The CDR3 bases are TGTGCCAGCAGCGTATCACTAGCCGATTCCAATGAGCAGTTCTTC.

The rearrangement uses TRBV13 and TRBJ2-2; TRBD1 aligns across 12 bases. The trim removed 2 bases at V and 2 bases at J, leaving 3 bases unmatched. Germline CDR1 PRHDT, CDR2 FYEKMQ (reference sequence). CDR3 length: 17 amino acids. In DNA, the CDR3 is TGTGCCAGCAGCTTACGGGACAGGGGGCTAAACACCGGGGAGCTGTTTTTT. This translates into CASSLRDRGLNTGELFF. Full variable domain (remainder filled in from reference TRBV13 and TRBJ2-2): AAGVIQSPRHLIKEKRETATLKCYPIPRHDTVYWYQQGPGQDPQFLISFYEKMQSDKGSIPDRFSAQQFSDYHSELNMSSLELGDSALYFCASSLRDRGLNTGELFFGEGSRLTVL.

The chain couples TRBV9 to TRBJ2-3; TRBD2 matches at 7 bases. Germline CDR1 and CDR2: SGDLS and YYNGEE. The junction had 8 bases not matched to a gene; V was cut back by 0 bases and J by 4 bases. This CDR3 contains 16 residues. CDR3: CASSVGIGGEADTQYF. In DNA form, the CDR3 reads TGTGCCAGCAGCGTAGGAATTGGGGGGGAGGCAGATACGCAGTATTTT.

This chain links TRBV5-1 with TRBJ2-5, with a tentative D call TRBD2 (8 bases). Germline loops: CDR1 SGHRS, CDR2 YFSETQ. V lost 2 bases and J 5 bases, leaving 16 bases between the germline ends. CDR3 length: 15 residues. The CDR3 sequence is CASSFRQGGRETQYF. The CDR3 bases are TGCGCCAGCAGCTTCCGACAGGGCGGGAGGGAGACCCAGTACTTC.

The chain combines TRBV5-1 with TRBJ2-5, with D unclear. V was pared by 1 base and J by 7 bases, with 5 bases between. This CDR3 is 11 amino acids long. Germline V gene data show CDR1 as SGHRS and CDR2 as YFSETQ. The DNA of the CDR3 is TGCGCCAGCAGCTTGTCGGGGACCCAGTACTTC. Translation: CASSLSGTQYF. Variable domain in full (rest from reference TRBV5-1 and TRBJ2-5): KAGVTQTPRYLIKTRGQQVTLSCSPISGHRSVSWYQQTPGQGLQFLFEYFSETQRNKGNFPGRFSGRQFSNSRSEMNVSTLELGDSALYLCASSLSGTQYFGPGTRLLVL.

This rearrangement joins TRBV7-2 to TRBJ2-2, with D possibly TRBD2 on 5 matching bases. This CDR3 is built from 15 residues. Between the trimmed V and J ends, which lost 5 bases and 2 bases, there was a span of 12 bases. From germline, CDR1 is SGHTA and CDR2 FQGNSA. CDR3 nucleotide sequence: TGTGCCAGCAGCAAAACCGGGGTTAACACCGGGGAGCTGTTTTTT. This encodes CASSKTGVNTGELFF.

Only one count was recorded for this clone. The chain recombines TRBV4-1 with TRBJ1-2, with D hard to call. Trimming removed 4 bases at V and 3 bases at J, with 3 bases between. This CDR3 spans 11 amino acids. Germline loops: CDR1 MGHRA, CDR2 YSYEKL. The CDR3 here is CASSRDYGYTF. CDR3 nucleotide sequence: TGCGCCAGCAGCCGAGACTATGGCTACACCTTC.

Here the CDR3 reads CASVPVEGSNQPQHF. The CDR3 DNA reads TGTGCCAGCGTACCGGTAGAGGGTAGCAATCAGCCCCAGCATTTT. The chain uses TRBV11-2 and TRBJ1-5; D is unclear. V lost 8 bases, J lost 0 bases, and 14 bases lay in between. Per the germline V gene, CDR1 is SGHAT and CDR2 is FQNNGV. The CDR3 length is 15 residues.